Listed here is a single T cell receptor (beta chain). This entry comes from a study of cytomegalovirus exposure and HLA in healthy donors. TCRdb keeps only in-frame clones here, not all; method: immunoSEQ multiplex PCR. The table shows 55,000 to 70,000 clones, with about 93% occurring only once. The CDR3 runs to 18 residues. The germline CDR1 and CDR2 sequences are MDHEN and SYDVKM. Deletions cut 7 bases from V and 1 base from J, with 23 bases between. The donors were part of the validation cohort, which consisted of about 120 subjects and was separate from the first cohort of 666 subjects. This receptor was obtained from a man younger than 30 in good health and CMV-seronegative. The sequenced material came from PBMCs. The chain carries TRBV28 and TRBJ2-1, with D possibly TRBD2 on 5 matching bases. The CDR3 DNA sequence: TGTGCCAGCACTAAGGCGGGCGGGCCTTATCAATCCTACAATGAGCAGTTCTTC. Translating gives CASTKAGGPYQSYNEQFF.